The 25 T cell receptor beta chains listed next were all sequenced from one sample in a study of T cell responses to AZD1222 COVID-19 vaccine. Only in-frame clones appear in the TCRdb table, and some are missing; sequencing was by immunoSEQ multiplex PCR. Among approximately 100,000 clones listed, roughly 90% were seen once. The sample here was peripheral blood, taken on day 0 of AZD1222 vaccination. The receptors here all came from an adult in good health.

The chain links TRBV6-5 to TRBJ2-1, with 7 bases fitting TRBD2. There are 12 residues in the CDR3. The ends lost 0 bases at V and 16 bases at J; junction bases unmatched: 6. Germline V CDR1 and CDR2: MNHEY, SVGAGI. The CDR3 is CASSYSTSRSFF. The CDR3 DNA follows: TGTGCCAGCAGTTACTCGACTAGCCGGAGCTTCTTC.

This chain links TRBV30 with TRBJ1-1, with 7 nucleotides matching TRBD1. The CDR3 length is 13 residues. CDR1 and CDR2 from the germline V gene are GTSNPN and SVGIG (reference sequence). Trimming removed 2 bases from V and 11 bases from J; junction bases left unmatched: 11. As DNA, the CDR3 is TGTGCCTGGAGTCGGGACAGCCGGGGGTCGGCTTTCTTT. Protein: CAWSRDSRGSAFF.

This sequence joins TRBV11-3 and TRBJ2-1; 9 nucleotides line up with TRBD1. Germline values: CDR1 SGHNT, CDR2 YENEEA. Losses at the gene ends were 4 bases for V and 9 bases for J; bases not matched to a gene: 16. The CDR3 spans 17 residues. This CDR3 is CASSSGIGDREISEQFF. DNA for the CDR3: TGTGCCAGCAGCTCTGGAATAGGGGACAGGGAAATCAGTGAGCAGTTCTTC. Filled out from reference TRBV11-3 and TRBJ2-1, the complete variable domain reads EAGVVQSPRYKIIEKKQPVAFWCNPISGHNTLYWYLQNLGQGPELLIRYENEEAVDDSQLPKDRFSAERLKGVDSTLKIQPAELGDSAVYLCASSSGIGDREISEQFFGPGTRLTVL.

This sequence joins TRBV7-2 and TRBJ2-5; 9 nucleotides line up with TRBD2. Germline V gene sequence: CDR1 SGHTA, CDR2 FQGNSA. V lost 2 bases, J lost 4 bases, and 8 bases stayed unmatched. This CDR3 is 16 amino acids long. The CDR3 DNA is TGTGCCAGCAGCTTATTAGGCGGGGGGGCTGGAGAGACCCAGTACTTC. Amino acid sequence: CASSLLGGGAGETQYF.

The rearrangement joins TRBV27 to TRBJ2-1, with D maybe TRBD2 (6 bases). There are 14 residues in the CDR3. Germline CDR1 and CDR2: MNHEY and SMNVEV (reference sequence). V was clipped by 0 bases and J by 7 bases, with 10 bases between them. CDR3: CASSLSWLANEQFF. In DNA, the CDR3 is TGTGCCAGCAGTTTATCGTGGCTAGCGAATGAGCAGTTCTTC.

CDR3 sequence: CASSSLGNNEQFF. CDR3 in DNA: TGTGCCAGCAGCTCCCTAGGGAACAATGAGCAGTTCTTC. The V call is TRBV7-3, the J call TRBJ2-1; no definite D call. V lost 4 bases and J 5 bases, leaving 9 bases between the germline ends. The CDR3 is made up of 13 amino acids. CDR1 SGHTA and CDR2 FQGTGA come from the germline V gene.

The V and J genes are TRBV10-3 and TRBJ2-6; 10 positions agree with TRBD1. Per the germline V gene, CDR1 is ENHRY and CDR2 is SYGVKD. J gave up 0 bases and V 5 bases, and 7 bases lay outside the gene matches. This CDR3 is 18 amino acids long. This CDR3 reads CAISHGQGVISGANVLTF. Written as DNA, the CDR3 is TGTGCCATCAGTCACGGACAGGGGGTTATCTCTGGGGCCAACGTCCTGACTTTC.

The V call is TRBV11-3, the J call TRBJ2-5, with 10 positions matching TRBD2. In germline, CDR1 is SGHNT, CDR2 YENEEA. V lost 1 base and J lost 5; bases outside the gene matches: 4. The CDR3 runs to 15 residues. CDR3 bases: TGTGCCAGCAGCTTAGGACTAGCGGGTCTGGAGACCCAGTACTTC. Translating it yields CASSLGLAGLETQYF.

The chain combines TRBV10-3 with TRBJ2-5; 8 bases map to TRBD1. This CDR3 has 16 residues. V lost 8 bases to trimming and J lost 4 bases; unmatched junction nucleotides: 15. Germline CDR1 and CDR2: ENHRY and SYGVKD. The CDR3 sequence is CAISREDRVGGETQYF. The CDR3 bases are TGTGCCATCTCCCGAGAGGACAGGGTAGGGGGAGAGACCCAGTACTTC.

The genes are TRBV6-2 or TRBV6-3 and TRBJ1-1, with 9 bases identical to TRBD1. The CDR3 length is 14 residues. Trimming at V came to 5 bases and at J to 3 bases, leaving 4 bases not matched to a gene. The germline V gene has CDR1 MNHEY and CDR2 SVGEGT. The CDR3 here is CASSTGGFDTEAFF. The CDR3 nucleotides read TGTGCCAGCAGTACAGGGGGCTTTGACACTGAAGCTTTCTTT.

V gene TRBV6-2 or TRBV6-3 combines with J gene TRBJ2-5; D possibly corresponds to TRBD1 (6 bases). Deletions cut 3 bases from V and 7 bases from J, with 18 bases between. Germline assignment: CDR1 MNHEY and CDR2 SVGEGT. This CDR3 comprises 15 residues. The CDR3: CASSYMEAGRGTQYF. In nucleotides, the CDR3 is TGTGCCAGCAGTTATATGGAAGCAGGCAGGGGGACCCAGTACTTC.

This clone is a singleton in its sample. This chain joins TRBV13 and TRBJ1-2, with D tentatively TRBD1 (5 bases). Germline-derived CDR1 and CDR2 are PRHDT and FYEKMQ (reference sequence). The CDR3 runs 16 residues. With 2 bases removed from V and 8 bases from J, the gap between germline ends came to 21 bases. Here the CDR3 DNA reads TGTGCCAGCAGCTTAAGGACGACATCGCCAGGGCAGGGCTACACCTTC. The encoded protein is CASSLRTTSPGQGYTF.

V usage is TRBV15 and J usage is TRBJ2-5; D gene uncertain. The CDR3 has 14 residues. Germline assignment: CDR1 LNHNV and CDR2 YYDKDF (reference sequence). With 0 bases removed from V and 3 bases from J, the gap between germline ends came to 8 bases. DNA for the CDR3: TGTGCCACCAGCAGAGATTTGCCCGAAGAGACCCAGTACTTC. Protein product: CATSRDLPEETQYF.

The chain has TRBV6-6 and TRBJ1-2, with TRBD1 matching over 7 bases. The V gene's germline CDR1 is MNHNY and CDR2 SVGAGI (reference sequence). This CDR3 region has 13 residues. The V segment lost 5 bases and the J segment 3 bases; nucleotides outside the gene matches: 3. The CDR3 coding sequence is TGTGCCAGCAGTCCCACAGGGGACTATGGCTACACCTTC. This gives the protein CASSPTGDYGYTF.

V is TRBV1 and J is TRBJ1-2. TRBV1 is a documented pseudogene. The length of the CDR3 is 11 residues. CDR3 DNA sequence: TGCACCAGCAGCCGTAGGGATGGCTACACCTTC. It yields the protein CTSSRRDGYTF.

This chain uses TRBV2 with TRBJ1-2; D is unresolved. This CDR3 spans 14 amino acids. V lost 1 base, J lost 8 bases, and 14 bases lay in between. The germline V gene has CDR1 SNHLY and CDR2 FYNNEI. In DNA, the CDR3 is TGTGCCAGCAGTGAAGGAATACAAGGTTCCGGCTACACCTTC. It encodes CASSEGIQGSGYTF.

The V gene is TRBV30, the J gene TRBJ2-6; weak D call: TRBD1 (5 bases). Looked up from germline, CDR1 is GTSNPN and CDR2 is SVGIG (reference sequence). V was trimmed by 7 bases and J by 14 bases, leaving 15 bases between them. This CDR3 contains 11 residues. This CDR3 is CASPAQGFLTF. In DNA, the CDR3 is TGTGCCTCCCCTGCCCAGGGCTTCCTGACTTTC.

The chain couples TRBV2 to TRBJ2-5; possibly TRBD1 for D (6 bases). V shed 4 bases and J shed 3 bases, with 12 bases lying between them. The CDR3 has 14 amino acids. The V gene's germline CDR1 is SNHLY and CDR2 FYNNEI. CDR3 in DNA: TGTGCCAGCAGTGGTACAGGGTGGGAAGAGACCCAGTACTTC. Protein: CASSGTGWEETQYF.

The J gene is TRBJ2-5, the V gene TRBV28, with TRBD2 matching 9 bases. After removal of 4 bases from V and 3 bases from J, the junction contained 6 bases not matched to a gene. CDR3 length equals 15 residues. CDR1 MDHEN and CDR2 SYDVKM come from the germline V gene. DNA of the CDR3: TGTGCCAGCAGTTCCGGACTAGCGTTAAAAGAGACCCAGTACTTC. As protein: CASSSGLALKETQYF.

The V gene is TRBV9, the J gene TRBJ1-6; 9 bases fit TRBD1. CDR3 length: 15 amino acids. Germline V gene data show CDR1 as SGDLS and CDR2 as YYNGEE. The junction had 5 bases not matched to a gene; V was cut back by 3 bases and J by 7 bases. CDR3 coding DNA: TGTGCCAGCAGCGCTCCGGGACAGGGAAATTCACCCCTCCACTTT. This encodes CASSAPGQGNSPLHF.

CDR3 region: CASSLGGLGNEQFF. Written as DNA, the CDR3 is TGTGCCAGCAGCTTAGGCGGACTAGGCAATGAGCAGTTCTTC. This rearrangement joins TRBV7-2 to TRBJ2-1, with 7 bases matching TRBD2. The V gene end was trimmed by 1 base and the J gene end by 6 bases; junction bases not matched to a gene: 3. This CDR3 contains 14 residues. Germline lookup yields CDR1 SGHTA and CDR2 FQGNSA.

The chain has TRBV5-4 and TRBJ1-2, with 11 bases lining up with TRBD1. V shed 4 bases, J shed 4 bases, and the junction held 15 bases outside the gene matches. The CDR3 is 18 amino acids. The V gene's germline CDR1 is SGHNT and CDR2 YYREEE (reference sequence). DNA for the CDR3: TGTGCCAGCAGCCACCGATCCCGGGACAGGGGGGATGGCTATGGCTACACCTTC. This encodes CASSHRSRDRGDGYGYTF.

This CDR3 is CASSLKGQGTTGELFF. CDR3 DNA: TGTGCCAGCAGTTTAAAAGGACAGGGGACCACCGGGGAGCTGTTTTTT. V is TRBV27 and J is TRBJ2-2; TRBD1 matches at 9 bases. V dropped 2 bases and J dropped 4; count of bases not matched to a gene: 5. Germline V lookup: CDR1 MNHEY, CDR2 SMNVEV (reference sequence). The CDR3 loop spans 16 amino acids.

This clone showed up just once. The chain carries TRBV18 and TRBJ1-5; D might be TRBD1 (6 bases). The V gene lost 3 bases and the J gene lost 1 base, with 16 bases spanning the gap. The CDR3 runs 17 residues. Germline V gene lookup returns CDR1 KGHSH and CDR2 LQKENI. CDR3 sequence reads: CASSPQSGTNSNQPQHF. The CDR3, as DNA: TGTGCCAGCTCACCGCAATCCGGGACAAACAGCAATCAGCCCCAGCATTTT. Supplemented by reference TRBV18 and TRBJ1-5, the full variable domain reads NAGVMQNPRHLVRRRGQEARLRCSPMKGHSHVYWYRQLPEEGLKFMVYLQKENIIDESGMPKERFSAEFPKEGPSILRIQQVVRGDSAAYFCASSPQSGTNSNQPQHFGDGTRLSIL.

The chain's CDR3 is CASSVELGLSSGNTIYF. The CDR3 DNA follows: TGTGCCAGCAGCGTAGAGTTAGGGTTGAGCTCTGGAAACACCATATATTTT. This rearrangement joins TRBV9 to TRBJ1-3; no firm D call. The V gene lost 0 bases and the J gene lost 0 bases, with 13 bases spanning the gap. The CDR3 extends over 17 amino acids. CDR1 and CDR2 from the germline V gene are SGDLS and YYNGEE.